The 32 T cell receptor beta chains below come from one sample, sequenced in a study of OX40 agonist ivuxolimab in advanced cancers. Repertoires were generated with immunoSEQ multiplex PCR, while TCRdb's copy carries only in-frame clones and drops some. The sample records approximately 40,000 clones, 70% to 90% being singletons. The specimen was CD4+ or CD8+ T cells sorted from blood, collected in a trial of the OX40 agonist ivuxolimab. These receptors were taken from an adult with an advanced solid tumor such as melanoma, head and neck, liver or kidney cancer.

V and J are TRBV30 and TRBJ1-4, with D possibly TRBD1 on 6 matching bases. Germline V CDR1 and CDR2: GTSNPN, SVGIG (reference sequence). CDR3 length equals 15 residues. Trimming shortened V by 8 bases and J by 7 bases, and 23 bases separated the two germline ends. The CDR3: CAGGSSDRAPEKLFF. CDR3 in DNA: TGTGCCGGTGGAAGCTCGGACAGAGCGCCTGAAAAACTGTTTTTT.

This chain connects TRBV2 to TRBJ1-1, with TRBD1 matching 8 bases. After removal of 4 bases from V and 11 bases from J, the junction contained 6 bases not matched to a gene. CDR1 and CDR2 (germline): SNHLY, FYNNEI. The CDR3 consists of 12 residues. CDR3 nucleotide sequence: TGTGCCAGCAGTGGGGAGCAGGGGGCGGCTTTCTTT. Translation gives CASSGEQGAAFF.

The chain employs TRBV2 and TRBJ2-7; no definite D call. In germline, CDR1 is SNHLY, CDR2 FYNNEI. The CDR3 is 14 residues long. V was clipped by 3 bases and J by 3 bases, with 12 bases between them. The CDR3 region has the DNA TGTGCCAGCAGTGATCGAATACTCCTCTACGAGCAGTACTTC. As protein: CASSDRILLYEQYF. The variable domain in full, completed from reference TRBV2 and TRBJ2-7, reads EPEVTQTPSHQVTQMGQEVILRCVPISNHLYFYWYRQILGQKVEFLVSFYNNEISEKSEIFDDQFSVERPDGSNFTLKIRSTKLEDSAMYFCASSDRILLYEQYFGPGTRLTVT.

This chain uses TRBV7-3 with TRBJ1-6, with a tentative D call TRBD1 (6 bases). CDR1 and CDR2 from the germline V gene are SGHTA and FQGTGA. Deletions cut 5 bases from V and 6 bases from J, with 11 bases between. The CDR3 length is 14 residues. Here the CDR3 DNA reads TGTGCCAGCAGCCCCACAGGGTCTAATTCACCCCTCCACTTT. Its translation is CASSPTGSNSPLHF.

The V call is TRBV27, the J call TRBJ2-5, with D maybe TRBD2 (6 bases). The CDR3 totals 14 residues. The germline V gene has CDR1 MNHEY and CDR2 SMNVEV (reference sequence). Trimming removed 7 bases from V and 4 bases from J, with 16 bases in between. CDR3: CASTDNPGVETQYF. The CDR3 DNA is TGTGCCAGCACCGATAACCCGGGGGTAGAGACCCAGTACTTC.

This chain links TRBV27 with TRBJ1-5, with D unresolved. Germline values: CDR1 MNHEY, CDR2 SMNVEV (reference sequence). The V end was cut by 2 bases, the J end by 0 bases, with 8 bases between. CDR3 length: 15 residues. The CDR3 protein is CASSLGFDSNQPQHF. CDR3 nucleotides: TGTGCCAGCAGTTTAGGCTTCGATAGCAATCAGCCCCAGCATTTT.

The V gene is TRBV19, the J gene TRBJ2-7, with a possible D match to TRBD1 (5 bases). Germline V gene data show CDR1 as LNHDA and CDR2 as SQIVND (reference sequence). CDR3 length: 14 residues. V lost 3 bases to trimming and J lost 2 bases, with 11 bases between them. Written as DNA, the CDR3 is TGTGCCAGTAGTATGAGCTTGGGGCCCTACGAGCAGTACTTC. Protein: CASSMSLGPYEQYF.

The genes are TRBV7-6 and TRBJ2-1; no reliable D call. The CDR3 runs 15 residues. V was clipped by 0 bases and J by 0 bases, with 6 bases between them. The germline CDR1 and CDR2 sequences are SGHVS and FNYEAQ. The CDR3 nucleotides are TGTGCCAGCAGCTTAGCCGGGTACTCCTACAATGAGCAGTTCTTC. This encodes CASSLAGYSYNEQFF.

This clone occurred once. The CDR3 protein is CASSGLAGEPPPFF. As DNA, the CDR3 is TGTGCCAGCAGCGGACTAGCCGGAGAACCTCCTCCGTTCTTC. The J gene is TRBJ2-1, the V gene TRBV7-8; 8 bases agree with TRBD2. This CDR3 region has 14 residues. Per the germline V gene, CDR1 is SGHVS and CDR2 is FQNEAQ. V shed 5 bases and J 15 bases; nucleotides not matched to a gene: 15.

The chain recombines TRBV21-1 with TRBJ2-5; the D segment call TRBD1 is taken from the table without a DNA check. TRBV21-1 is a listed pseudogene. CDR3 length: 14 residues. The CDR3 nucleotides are TGTGCCAGCAGCAACACAGGGGTACAAGAGACCCAGTACTTC. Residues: CASSNTGVQETQYF.

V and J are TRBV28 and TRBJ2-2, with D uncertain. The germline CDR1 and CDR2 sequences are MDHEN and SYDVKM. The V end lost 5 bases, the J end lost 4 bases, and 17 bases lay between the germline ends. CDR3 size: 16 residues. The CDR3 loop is CASSLLKRGPTGELFF. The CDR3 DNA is TGTGCCAGCAGTCTCCTTAAGCGCGGCCCCACCGGGGAGCTGTTTTTT.

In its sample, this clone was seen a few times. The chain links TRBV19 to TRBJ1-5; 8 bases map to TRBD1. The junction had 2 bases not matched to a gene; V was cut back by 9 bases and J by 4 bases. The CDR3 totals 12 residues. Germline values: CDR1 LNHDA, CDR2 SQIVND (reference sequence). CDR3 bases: TGTGCCAGCAGACAGGGGAATCAGCCCCAGCATTTT. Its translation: CASRQGNQPQHF.

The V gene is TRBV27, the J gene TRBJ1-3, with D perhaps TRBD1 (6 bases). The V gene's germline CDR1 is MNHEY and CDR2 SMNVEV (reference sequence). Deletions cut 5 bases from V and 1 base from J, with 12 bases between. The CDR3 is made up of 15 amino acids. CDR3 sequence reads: CASSGGSLSGNTIYF. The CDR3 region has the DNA TGTGCCAGCAGTGGGGGCTCGCTGTCTGGAAACACCATATATTTT.

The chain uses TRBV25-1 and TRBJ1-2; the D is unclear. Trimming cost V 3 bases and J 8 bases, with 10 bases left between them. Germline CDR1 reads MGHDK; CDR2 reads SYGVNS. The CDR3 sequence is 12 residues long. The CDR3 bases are TGTGCCAGCAGTGATTTGCGGTTGGGCTACACCTTC. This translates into CASSDLRLGYTF.

The CDR3 bases are TGTGCCAGCAGCGTAGATCGGCAAAGCTCCTACAATGAGCAGTTCTTC. Its protein is CASSVDRQSSYNEQFF. The chain has TRBV9 and TRBJ2-1; no clear D. Germline CDR1 reads SGDLS; CDR2 reads YYNGEE. The CDR3 has 16 amino acids. The V end was cut by 0 bases, the J end by 0 bases, with 10 bases between.

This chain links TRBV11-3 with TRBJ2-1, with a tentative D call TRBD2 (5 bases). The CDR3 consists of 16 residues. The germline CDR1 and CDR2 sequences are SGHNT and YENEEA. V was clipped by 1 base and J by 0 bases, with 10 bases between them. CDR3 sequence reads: CASSLGGLSSYNEQFF. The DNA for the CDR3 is TGTGCCAGCAGCTTAGGCGGGCTAAGCTCCTACAATGAGCAGTTCTTC. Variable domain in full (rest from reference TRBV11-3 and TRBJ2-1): EAGVVQSPRYKIIEKKQPVAFWCNPISGHNTLYWYLQNLGQGPELLIRYENEEAVDDSQLPKDRFSAERLKGVDSTLKIQPAELGDSAVYLCASSLGGLSSYNEQFFGPGTRLTVL.

CDR3 in amino acids: CASSLLGNPSLETQYF. The DNA of the CDR3 is TGTGCCAGCAGCTTACTAGGGAACCCTTCACTGGAGACCCAGTACTTC. This chain joins TRBV7-3 and TRBJ2-5; D is unclear. The CDR3 has 16 residues. Trimming cost V 2 bases and J 5 bases, with 18 bases left between them. Germline values: CDR1 SGHTA, CDR2 FQGTGA.

CDR3 sequence reads: CASSLAAGADTQYF. DNA for the CDR3: TGTGCCAGCAGCTTAGCAGCGGGAGCAGATACGCAGTATTTT. The rearrangement joins TRBV7-6 to TRBJ2-3; TRBD2 matches at 8 bases. Germline CDR1 and CDR2: SGHVS and FNYEAQ. V trimming: 0 bases; J trimming: 4 bases; junction bases outside the gene matches: 0. CDR3 length equals 14 residues.

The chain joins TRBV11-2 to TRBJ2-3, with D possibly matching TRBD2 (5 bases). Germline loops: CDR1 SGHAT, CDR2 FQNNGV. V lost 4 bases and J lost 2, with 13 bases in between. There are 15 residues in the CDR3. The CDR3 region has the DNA TGTGCCAGCAGCTCCCTGACTACCCACACAGATACGCAGTATTTT. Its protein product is CASSSLTTHTDTQYF.

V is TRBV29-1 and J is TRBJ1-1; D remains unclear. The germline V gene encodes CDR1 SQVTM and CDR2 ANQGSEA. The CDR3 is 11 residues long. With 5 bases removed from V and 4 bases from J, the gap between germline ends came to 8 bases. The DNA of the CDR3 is TGCAGCGTTCTGGGCGGCACTGAAGCTTTCTTT. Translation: CSVLGGTEAFF.

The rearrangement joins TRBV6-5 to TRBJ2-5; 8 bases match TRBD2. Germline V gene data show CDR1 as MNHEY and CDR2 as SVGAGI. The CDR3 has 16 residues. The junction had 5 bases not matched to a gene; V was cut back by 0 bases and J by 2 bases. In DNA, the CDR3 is TGTGCCAGCAGTTACTCGACGGGGACTAGACAAGAGACCCAGTACTTC. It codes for CASSYSTGTRQETQYF.

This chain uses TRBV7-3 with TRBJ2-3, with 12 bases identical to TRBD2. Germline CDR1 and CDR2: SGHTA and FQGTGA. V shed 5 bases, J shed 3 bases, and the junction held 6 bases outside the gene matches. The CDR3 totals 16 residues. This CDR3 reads CASSARLAGVTDTQYF. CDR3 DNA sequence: TGTGCCAGCAGCGCCAGACTAGCGGGAGTAACAGATACGCAGTATTTT.

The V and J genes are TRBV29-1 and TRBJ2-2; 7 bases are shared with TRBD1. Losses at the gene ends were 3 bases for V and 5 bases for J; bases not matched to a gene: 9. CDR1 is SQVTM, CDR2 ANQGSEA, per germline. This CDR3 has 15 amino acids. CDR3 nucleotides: TGCAGCGTTGAGGGCCCGGGACAGCCTACCGGGGAGCTGTTTTTT. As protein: CSVEGPGQPTGELFF.

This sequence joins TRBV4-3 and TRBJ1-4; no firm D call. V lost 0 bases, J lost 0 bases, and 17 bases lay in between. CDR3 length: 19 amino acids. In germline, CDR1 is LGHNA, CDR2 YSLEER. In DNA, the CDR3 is TGCGCCAGCAGCCAAGATCTTGGTACAGCACCGTCAACTAATGAAAAACTGTTTTTT. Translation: CASSQDLGTAPSTNEKLFF.

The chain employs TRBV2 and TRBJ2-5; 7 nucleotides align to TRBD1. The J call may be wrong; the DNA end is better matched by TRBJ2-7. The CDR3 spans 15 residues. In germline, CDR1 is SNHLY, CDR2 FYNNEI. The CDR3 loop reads CASRGDRDLFHEQYF. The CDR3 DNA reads TGTGCCAGCAGGGGGGACAGAGACCTCTTCCACGAGCAGTACTTC.

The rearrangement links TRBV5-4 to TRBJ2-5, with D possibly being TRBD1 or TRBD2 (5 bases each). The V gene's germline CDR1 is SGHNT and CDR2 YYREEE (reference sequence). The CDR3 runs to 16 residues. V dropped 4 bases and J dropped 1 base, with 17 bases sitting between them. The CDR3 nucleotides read TGTGCCAGCAGCCAAGGGACGGCTCCTACCCAAGAGACCCAGTACTTC. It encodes CASSQGTAPTQETQYF.

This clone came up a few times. DNA of the CDR3: TGTGCCATCAGTGAGCCCCTAATTCGTACGGAGTCCGGGACCGGGACAGATACGCAGTATTTT. This sequence encodes CAISEPLIRTESGTGTDTQYF. The chain couples TRBV10-3 to TRBJ2-3, with D tentatively TRBD1 or TRBD2 (5 bases each). V lost 2 bases and J 3 bases, leaving 30 bases between the germline ends. This CDR3 is 21 amino acids long. The germline V gene has CDR1 ENHRY and CDR2 SYGVKD.

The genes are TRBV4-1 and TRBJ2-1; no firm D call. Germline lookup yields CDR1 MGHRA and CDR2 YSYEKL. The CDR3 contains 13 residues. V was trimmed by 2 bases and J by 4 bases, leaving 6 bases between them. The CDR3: CASSQPQYNEQFF. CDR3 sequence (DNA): TGCGCCAGCAGCCAACCTCAGTACAATGAGCAGTTCTTC.

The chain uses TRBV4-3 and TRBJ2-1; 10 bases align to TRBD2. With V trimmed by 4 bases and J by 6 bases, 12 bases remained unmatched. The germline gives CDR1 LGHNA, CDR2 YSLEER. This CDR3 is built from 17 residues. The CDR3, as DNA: TGCGCCAGCAGCCCTTTCGGTAGAGCGGGAGGGTTCAATGAGCAGTTCTTC. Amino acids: CASSPFGRAGGFNEQFF.

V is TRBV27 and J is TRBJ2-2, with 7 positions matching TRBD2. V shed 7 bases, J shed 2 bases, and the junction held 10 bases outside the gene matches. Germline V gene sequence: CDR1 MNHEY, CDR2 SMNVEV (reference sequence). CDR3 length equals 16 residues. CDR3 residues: CASTLDRTSNTGELFF. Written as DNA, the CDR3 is TGTGCCAGCACCCTAGATAGGACTAGTAACACCGGGGAGCTGTTTTTT.

The CDR3 DNA reads as TGTGCCAGTAGTCCTCCCCCGGGACAAGAGCAAGAGACCCAGTACTTC. Protein: CASSPPPGQEQETQYF. The chain has TRBV19 and TRBJ2-5, with a possible D match to TRBD1 (6 bases). There are 16 residues in the CDR3. The V end lost 5 bases, the J end lost 2 bases, and 18 bases lay between the germline ends. Germline CDR1 reads LNHDA; CDR2 reads SQIVND (reference sequence).

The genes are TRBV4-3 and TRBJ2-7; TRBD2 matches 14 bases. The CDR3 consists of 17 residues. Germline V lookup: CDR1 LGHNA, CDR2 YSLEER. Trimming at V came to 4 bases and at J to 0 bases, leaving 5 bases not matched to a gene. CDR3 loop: CASSLGLAGGLSYEQYF. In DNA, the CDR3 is TGCGCCAGCAGCCTTGGACTAGCGGGGGGTCTCTCCTACGAGCAGTACTTC.